The present entry profiles one TCR beta chain with its context. Its antigen remains unknown. TCRdb reanalysed the reads using MiXCR and keeps one entry per CDR3 protein. The repertoire holds a few hundred thousand distinct CDR3 sequences, with roughly 10% as singletons. The sample belongs to a study of T cell repertoires in cytomegalovirus infection. Study summary: Matching HLA type, along with CMV infection, was indicated by public TCR beta signatures.

Study outcomes and limitations: Clonotype analysis showed dominance of the ex vivo response by HLA-C-restricted CMV-specific TCR beta clonotypes. CMV carriers having the relevant HLA were flagged by cumulative public TCR beta family frequency.

This receptor was taken from a human donor in good health (CMV status not recorded). Some clones in this sample may be carry-over from other donors' samples. The specimen was PBMCs.

DNA for the CDR3: TGTGCCAGCTCACCGAGGACAGCCTCACTCTCTGGGGCCAACGTCCTGACTTTC. Translated: CASSPRTASLSGANVLTF. The V call is TRBV18, the J call TRBJ2-6; weak D call: TRBD1 (6 bases). The germline V gene encodes CDR1 KGHSH and CDR2 LQKENI. Trimming removed 3 bases at V and 0 bases at J, with 15 bases between. The CDR3 covers 18 residues.